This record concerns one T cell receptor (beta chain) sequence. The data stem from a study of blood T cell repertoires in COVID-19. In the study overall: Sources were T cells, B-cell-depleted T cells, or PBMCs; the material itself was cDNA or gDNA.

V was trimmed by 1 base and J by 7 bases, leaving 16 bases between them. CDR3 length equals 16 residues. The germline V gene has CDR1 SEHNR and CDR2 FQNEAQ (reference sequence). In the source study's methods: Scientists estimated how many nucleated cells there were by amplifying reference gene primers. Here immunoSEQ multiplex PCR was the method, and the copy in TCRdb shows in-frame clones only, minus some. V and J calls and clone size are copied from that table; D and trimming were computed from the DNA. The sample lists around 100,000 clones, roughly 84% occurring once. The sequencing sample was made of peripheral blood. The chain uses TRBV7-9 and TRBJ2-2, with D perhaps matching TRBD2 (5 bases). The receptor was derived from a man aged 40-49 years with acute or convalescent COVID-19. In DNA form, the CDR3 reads TGTGCCAGCAGCTTAGAGGACTGGTACCGTTTCGGGGAGCTGTTTTTT. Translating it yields CASSLEDWYRFGELFF.